This T cell receptor (beta chain) was recovered during a study of CD8 T cells in Susac syndrome. Study-wide background: Patients with Susac syndrome were therapy-naive, treated with corticosteroids, or treated with intravenous immunoglobulin alone when blood was collected.

CDR3 length equals 14 residues. Germline lookup yields CDR1 KGHDR and CDR2 SFDVKD. The V segment lost 5 bases and the J segment 2 bases; nucleotides outside the gene matches: 4. Random hexamers served to reverse transcribe roughly 0.5 to 1 ug RNA. Coverage of TCR beta CDR3 amplification by immunoSEQ multiplex PCR extended to 54 Vbeta and 13 Jbeta. TCRdb independently ran MiXCR on the immunoSEQ multiplex PCR reads; one entry per CDR3 protein. The profile covers about 120,000 distinct CDR3 sequences, with approximately 96% appearing a single time and less than 0.25% taken by the ten largest. The V call is TRBV24-1, the J call TRBJ1-2; TRBD1 agrees at 7 bases. The sequence was collected from a human donor with Susac syndrome. Sequencing was done on a sample of CD8+ T cells from PBMCs. In DNA, the CDR3 is TGTGCCACCAGTGCCTCGGACAGGAACTATGGCTACACCTTC. The encoded protein is CATSASDRNYGYTF.